A selection of T cell receptor beta chains follows, all from one sample in a study of CD8+ T cells in alopecia areata. Some clones are missing from TCRdb's copy, which holds only in-frame ones; the method was immunoSEQ multiplex PCR. The table shows 100,000 to 130,000 clones, with 50% to 60% occurring only once. The source material was NKG2D-low CD8+ T cells sorted from blood. Receptor source: a human donor with alopecia areata. Each CDR3 is given without its conserved first and last residue. Fields, in order: J gene, V gene, CDR3 protein.

TRBJ2-7	TRBV9	ASSVTGSWDEQY
TRBJ2-3	TRBV29-1	SVEGGDWLGTDTQY
TRBJ2-4	TRBV10-3	AISESKQLAKNIQY
TRBJ2-1	TRBV27	ASRRGGRFNEQF
TRBJ1-5	TRBV4-1	ASSQEDDTGRQPQH
TRBJ1-2	TRBV28	ASSFGAAVYGYT
TRBJ2-1	TRBV19	ASSIDRSYNEQF
TRBJ2-3	TRBV6-1	ASSRDPRLGDTQY
TRBJ2-3	TRBV15	ATSRVQGGTDTQY
TRBJ2-1	TRBV5-1	ASSYEPGPSWDEQF
TRBJ2-5	TRBV27	ASNSGETQY
TRBJ2-7	TRBV7-9	ASSSLREYPYEQY
TRBJ2-7	TRBV2	ASIGASAMY
TRBJ2-7	TRBV27	ASSLDSLAGEQY
TRBJ1-2	TRBV19	ASSIDGQGALDGYT
TRBJ2-1	TRBV9	ASSRRLAETGAEQF
TRBJ2-7	TRBV5-1	ASRPINRTSSYEQY